This T cell receptor (beta chain) stems from a study of T cells of healthy individuals. CDR3 length: 17 residues. V lost 4 bases, J lost 1 base, and 7 bases stayed unmatched. TCRdb used MiXCR to reprocess the 5' RACE reads, holding one entry per CDR3 protein. The table has more than 60,000 distinct CDR3 sequences, about 17% seen once. V is TRBV12-3 or TRBV12-4 and J is TRBJ2-1, with 10 bases that match TRBD1. The source is a human donor in good health. CDR3 loop: CASSSDRGQRSYNEQFF. In nucleotides, the CDR3 is TGTGCCAGCAGTTCTGACAGGGGGCAACGGTCCTACAATGAGCAGTTCTTC.